This T cell receptor (beta chain) originates from a study of blood T cell repertoires in COVID-19. The overall study: Acute-phase and convalescent COVID-19 samples originated in the United States, Italy and Spain. Sources were T cells, B-cell-depleted T cells, or PBMCs; the material itself was cDNA or gDNA.

The germline CDR1 and CDR2 sequences are DFQATT and SNEGSKA (reference sequence). The CDR3 spans 10 residues. V was shortened by 6 bases and J by 8 bases, with 8 bases between the two germline ends. In the original processing: From reference gene primer amplification, estimates of nucleated cell counts were derived. Here immunoSEQ multiplex PCR was the method, and the copy in TCRdb shows in-frame clones only, minus some. D and trimming come from the DNA, and the V and J calls and clone size come from that table. The repertoire holds some 33,000 clones, with roughly nine tenths as singletons. The rearrangement uses TRBV20-1 and TRBJ2-4; no definite D call. The specimen was peripheral blood. The sequence came from a human donor in a cohort sampled during active COVID-19. The CDR3 protein is CSALPDIQYF. CDR3 nucleotide sequence: TGCAGTGCCCTCCCGGACATTCAGTACTTC.